Below are 22 T cell receptor beta chains sequenced from a single sample in a study of T-cell memory formation after mild COVID-19. In TCRdb, the 5' RACE reads were re-called with MiXCR into one record per CDR3 protein. The sample yields roughly 600,000 distinct CDR3 sequences, about a sixth seen once. Material: PBMCs or a T cell subset sorted from them (not recorded which). The receptor set was obtained from an adult woman who had mild COVID-19 (a few samples of this study predate the infection). Cell type and time point are not known.

This rearrangement joins TRBV4-1 to TRBJ2-7, with no clear D. The CDR3 covers 13 residues. V dropped 0 bases and J dropped 4 bases, with 7 bases sitting between them. The germline V gene has CDR1 MGHRA and CDR2 YSYEKL. CDR3 sequence: CASSQEWGYEQYF. CDR3 DNA: TGCGCCAGCAGCCAAGAATGGGGTTACGAGCAGTACTTC.

This clonotype was detected many times. This chain uses TRBV11-2 with TRBJ2-1, with 10 nucleotides matching TRBD1. Germline CDR1 reads SGHAT; CDR2 reads FQNNGV. Trimming removed 3 bases from V and 6 bases from J; junction bases left unmatched: 5. This CDR3 is 15 amino acids long. The CDR3 DNA sequence: TGTGCCAGCAGCTTGAGGGACAGGGGATCCAATGAGCAGTTCTTC. It codes for CASSLRDRGSNEQFF.

The rearrangement uses TRBV13 and TRBJ2-5, with 9 bases identical to TRBD1. V dropped 5 bases and J dropped 2; count of bases not matched to a gene: 12. The V gene's germline CDR1 is PRHDT and CDR2 FYEKMQ (reference sequence). The CDR3 sequence is 17 residues long. CDR3 in amino acids: CASSPRAGQGLQETQYF. DNA for the CDR3: TGTGCCAGCAGCCCAAGGGCGGGACAGGGTTTGCAAGAGACCCAGTACTTC.

V is TRBV5-1 and J is TRBJ2-1, with TRBD2 identical over 8 bases. This CDR3 has 15 amino acids. J gave up 4 bases and V 2 bases, and 5 bases lay outside the gene matches. CDR1 is SGHRS, CDR2 YFSETQ, per germline. CDR3 bases: TGCGCCAGCAGCTTCCCACTAGCGGCATACAATGAGCAGTTCTTC. Its translation is CASSFPLAAYNEQFF.

This clonotype was seen more than once but under ten times. V is TRBV12-3 or TRBV12-4 and J is TRBJ2-4, with no clear D. Trimming stripped 6 bases from V and 0 bases from J, with 6 bases between. This CDR3 region has 13 residues. CDR3: CASSQLAKNIQYF. The CDR3 nucleotides are TGTGCCAGCAGCCAACTAGCCAAAAACATTCAGTACTTC.

The chain joins TRBV18 to TRBJ1-1, with no clear D. The V gene's germline CDR1 is KGHSH and CDR2 LQKENI. The CDR3 sequence is 14 residues long. The V gene lost 7 bases and the J gene lost 1 base, with 13 bases spanning the gap. The CDR3 DNA reads TGTGCCAGCTACGGACCAGGCCAGAACACTGAAGCTTTCTTT. Protein product: CASYGPGQNTEAFF.

This rearrangement joins TRBV7-8 to TRBJ2-1; 9 bases agree with TRBD2. The junction had 12 bases not matched to a gene; V was cut back by 1 base and J by 5 bases. There are 18 residues in the CDR3. Germline CDR1 is SGHVS and CDR2 is FQNEAQ. This chain's CDR3 is CASSLGRLAGKSNNEQFF. The CDR3 coding sequence is TGTGCCAGCAGCTTAGGGCGCCTAGCGGGAAAGTCTAACAATGAGCAGTTCTTC.

In this sample, this clonotype turned up a few times. The chain uses TRBV3-1 and TRBJ1-3; D gene unclear. CDR1 and CDR2 from the germline V gene are LGHDT and YNNKEL (reference sequence). With 1 base removed from V and 0 bases from J, the gap between germline ends came to 13 bases. The CDR3 consists of 17 residues. The CDR3 sequence is CASSQVPTDLSGNTIYF. For the CDR3, the DNA is TGTGCCAGCAGCCAAGTTCCAACCGACCTCTCTGGAAACACCATATATTTT.

The genes are TRBV5-1 and TRBJ1-5, with 8 positions matching TRBD1. This CDR3 region has 15 residues. The germline V gene encodes CDR1 SGHRS and CDR2 YFSETQ. J gave up 6 bases and V 2 bases, and 7 bases lay outside the gene matches. The CDR3 loop reads CASSLTGGVGQPQHF. CDR3 nucleotide sequence: TGCGCCAGCAGCTTAACAGGGGGTGTCGGTCAGCCCCAGCATTTT. Using reference TRBV5-1 and TRBJ1-5 for the parts outside the CDR3, the full variable domain is KAGVTQTPRYLIKTRGQQVTLSCSPISGHRSVSWYQQTPGQGLQFLFEYFSETQRNKGNFPGRFSGRQFSNSRSEMNVSTLELGDSALYLCASSLTGGVGQPQHFGDGTRLSIL.

This clonotype was seen more than once but under ten times. The J gene is TRBJ2-7, the V gene TRBV20-1; TRBD1 or TRBD2 may be the D gene (5 bases each). The CDR3 spans 12 residues. Between the trimmed V and J ends, which lost 6 bases and 0 bases, there was a span of 9 bases. Germline lookup yields CDR1 DFQATT and CDR2 SNEGSKA (reference sequence). The CDR3 region has the DNA TGCAGTGCATGGGGGAGCTCCTACGAGCAGTACTTC. Encoded protein: CSAWGSSYEQYF.

The CDR3 region has the DNA TGCAGTGCTAGGGAAGGTTCGGCTAGCACAGATACGCAGTATTTT. It specifies CSAREGSASTDTQYF. V usage is TRBV20-1 and J usage is TRBJ2-3; D is unclear. This CDR3 region has 15 residues. The germline V gene encodes CDR1 DFQATT and CDR2 SNEGSKA (reference sequence). V was clipped by 3 bases and J by 0 bases, with 13 bases between them.

The V and J genes are TRBV9 and TRBJ1-6; perhaps TRBD1 as D (6 bases). CDR1 is SGDLS, CDR2 YYNGEE, per germline. V was pared by 0 bases and J by 10 bases, with 17 bases between. The CDR3 runs 16 residues. The DNA of the CDR3 is TGTGCCAGCAGCGTAGACTGGGGCCAGGGGAACTCACCCCTCCACTTT. It yields the protein CASSVDWGQGNSPLHF. The full variable domain, completed using reference TRBV9 and TRBJ1-6, is DSGVTQTPKHLITATGQRVTLRCSPRSGDLSVYWYQQSLDQGLQFLIQYYNGEERAKGNILERFSAQQFPDLHSELNLSSLELGDSALYFCASSVDWGQGNSPLHFGNGTRLTVT.

Comments on this clonotype: This CDR3 is missing its conserved last phenylalanine or tryptophan, likely due to a read error. The V gene is TRBV7-9, the J gene TRBJ2-3; 14 nucleotides line up with TRBD2. With 5 bases clipped from V and 11 bases from J, the junction kept 9 bases outside the gene matches. The CDR3 sequence is 15 residues long. Germline V gene lookup returns CDR1 SEHNR and CDR2 FQNEAQ (reference sequence). CDR3 sequence: CASSPRLAGGPGQYI. CDR3 nucleotide sequence: TGTGCCAGCAGCCCTCGACTAGCGGGAGGGCCGGGGCAGTATATT.

The count of this clonotype is one. Given the absence of the conserved phenylalanine or tryptophan at the CDR3 end, a read error is likely. The V gene is TRBV4-2, the J gene TRBJ2-7; D remains unclear. Germline V lookup: CDR1 LGHNA, CDR2 YNFKEQ. The CDR3 sequence is 12 residues long. The ends were cut back, 3 bases at V and 7 bases at J, with 10 bases in the middle. Written as DNA, the CDR3 is TGTGCCAGCAGCCATCCATCCGGGGAGCAGTACTTA. Its translation: CASSHPSGEQYL.

This chain connects TRBV27 to TRBJ2-2; D might be TRBD2 (5 bases). The CDR3 has 14 amino acids. Trimming stripped 5 bases from V and 8 bases from J, with 15 bases between. Germline CDR1 is MNHEY and CDR2 is SMNVEV (reference sequence). This CDR3 reads CASSRERNGGELFF. DNA for the CDR3: TGTGCCAGCAGTCGGGAACGAAATGGGGGGGAGCTGTTTTTT.

The CDR3 coding sequence is TGTGCCAGCAGTTCCCTAGTAGCGGGGGGGAGGGATACGCAGTATTTT. Translation gives CASSSLVAGGRDTQYF. The rearrangement links TRBV6-6 to TRBJ2-3, with 11 bases aligning to TRBD2. The CDR3 is made up of 16 amino acids. Trimming took 4 bases from V and 6 from J; bases not matched to a gene: 9. Per germline, CDR1 MNHNY and CDR2 SVGAGI (reference sequence).

The rearrangement links TRBV4-2 to TRBJ2-4; no reliable D call. CDR3 length: 18 residues. V lost 0 bases, J lost 0 bases, and 15 bases lay in between. Looked up from germline, CDR1 is LGHNA and CDR2 is YNFKEQ. CDR3 in amino acids: CASSQDYGSSLAKNIQYF. CDR3 DNA: TGTGCCAGCAGCCAAGATTACGGGTCCTCCCTAGCCAAAAACATTCAGTACTTC.

V is TRBV7-8 and J is TRBJ2-3; possible D gene TRBD2, 5 bases. Per germline, CDR1 SGHVS and CDR2 FQNEAQ. V lost 2 bases and J lost 6, with 15 bases in between. The CDR3 covers 15 residues. The DNA for the CDR3 is TGTGCCAGCAGCTTATATTCCGCGGGTAGGGATACGCAGTATTTT. It encodes CASSLYSAGRDTQYF.

This clonotype was seen only a few times. The V call is TRBV15, the J call TRBJ2-3; maybe TRBD1 (5 bases). This CDR3 spans 16 amino acids. Germline loops: CDR1 LNHNV, CDR2 YYDKDF (reference sequence). The V gene lost 0 bases and the J gene lost 3 bases, with 13 bases spanning the gap. The CDR3 coding sequence is TGTGCCACCAGCAGAGAGTTGAGACAGTGGACAGATACGCAGTATTTT. It codes for CATSRELRQWTDTQYF.

This clonotype has more than one count but fewer than ten. The genes are TRBV7-2 and TRBJ2-1; 12 nucleotides match TRBD2. CDR1 is SGHTA, CDR2 FQGNSA, per germline. This CDR3 region has 16 residues. The V and J ends lost 5 bases and 9 bases, in that order; junction bases with no gene match: 11. This CDR3 reads CASSLRTSGEVFEQFF. CDR3 coding DNA: TGTGCCAGCAGCCTAAGGACTAGCGGGGAGGTTTTTGAGCAGTTCTTC.

This clonotype was counted only a few times. This chain uses TRBV24-1 with TRBJ2-3; a weak D match, TRBD2 (6 bases). The ends were cut back, 4 bases at V and 5 bases at J, with 21 bases in the middle. The CDR3 is made up of 17 amino acids. The V gene's germline CDR1 is KGHDR and CDR2 SFDVKD. DNA of the CDR3: TGTGCCACCAGTGACCCCGGGACTTCACCGTTCAGAGATACGCAGTATTTT. Its translation is CATSDPGTSPFRDTQYF.

This clonotype is a singleton in its sample. This sequence joins TRBV6-2 or TRBV6-3 and TRBJ1-2; 8 bases are shared with TRBD1. Per the germline V gene, CDR1 is MNHEY and CDR2 is SVGEGT. This CDR3 has 14 residues. V dropped 6 bases and J dropped 1; count of bases not matched to a gene: 4. As DNA, the CDR3 is TGTGCCAGCAGAAGAGGACAGGGTAACTATGGCTACACCTTC. It codes for CASRRGQGNYGYTF.